Listed here are 10 T cell receptor beta chains from one sample, sequenced in a study of blood T cell repertoires in COVID-19. Produced via immunoSEQ multiplex PCR; TCRdb's table is partial and in-frame only. This sample has fewer than 90,000 clones, with over 80% found just once. What was sequenced was peripheral blood. These receptors originate from a woman over 75 with active COVID-19.

The chain joins TRBV6-2 or TRBV6-3 to TRBJ2-4, with 10 positions matching TRBD2. The CDR3 is made up of 17 amino acids. The ends lost 2 bases at V and 7 bases at J; junction bases unmatched: 11. Germline loops: CDR1 MNHEY, CDR2 SVGEGT. The CDR3: CASSYSPSGRIKNIQYF. The DNA of the CDR3 is TGTGCCAGCAGTTACAGCCCTAGCGGGAGAATTAAGAACATTCAGTACTTC.

The V call is TRBV5-4, the J call TRBJ2-3; tentatively, D is TRBD2 (7 bases). The CDR3 extends over 17 amino acids. CDR1 and CDR2 (germline): SGHNT, YYREEE (reference sequence). V lost 4 bases and J 5 bases, leaving 23 bases between the germline ends. The CDR3 loop is CASSRGGTTLGVDTQYF. As DNA, the CDR3 is TGTGCCAGCAGCCGAGGGGGGACTACCCTTGGCGTAGATACGCAGTATTTT.

This rearrangement joins TRBV3-1 (or the pseudogene TRBV3-2) to TRBJ2-2, with a weak D call TRBD2 (5 bases). CDR1 and CDR2 (germline): LGHDT, YNNKEL (reference sequence). Trimming left V 3 bases short and J 7 bases short, with 6 bases between. This CDR3 has 12 residues. Here the CDR3 reads CASSHRGGELFF. CDR3 coding DNA: TGTGCCAGCAGCCACCGGGGCGGGGAGCTGTTTTTT.

This chain links TRBV6-5 with TRBJ1-1, with 7 bases fitting TRBD1. CDR3 size: 13 residues. CDR1 and CDR2 from the germline V gene are MNHEY and SVGAGI. V dropped 7 bases and J dropped 6; count of bases not matched to a gene: 8. The CDR3 nucleotides read TGTGCCAGCAACGGAAGGGGGCGGCCTGAAGCTTTCTTT. Protein sequence: CASNGRGRPEAFF.

The rearrangement uses TRBV20-1 and TRBJ2-2; a possible D gene is TRBD1 (5 bases). V was shortened by 3 bases and J by 3 bases, with 14 bases between the two germline ends. The germline gives CDR1 DFQATT, CDR2 SNEGSKA (reference sequence). The CDR3 has 15 amino acids. Here the CDR3 reads CSASLGRVHTGELFF. CDR3 bases: TGCAGTGCTAGTCTGGGGCGCGTTCACACCGGGGAGCTGTTTTTT.

The chain employs TRBV28 and TRBJ2-2, with D possibly TRBD2 on 6 matching bases. CDR1 is MDHEN, CDR2 SYDVKM, per germline. Between the trimmed V and J ends, which lost 7 bases and 3 bases, there was a span of 15 bases. The CDR3 spans 15 residues. CDR3 in amino acids: CASIGGAGDTGELFF. The CDR3 coding sequence is TGTGCCAGCATCGGCGGGGCTGGGGACACCGGGGAGCTGTTTTTT.

A single count supports this clone. The chain links TRBV12-5 to TRBJ2-3; 11 bases match TRBD1. Germline values: CDR1 LGHNT, CDR2 FRNRAP. Losses at the gene ends were 5 bases for V and 6 bases for J; bases not matched to a gene: 4. The CDR3 is 14 amino acids. CDR3 in amino acids: CASGHGTGGDTQYF. The CDR3 bases are TGTGCTAGTGGTCACGGGACAGGGGGTGATACGCAGTATTTT.

V gene TRBV7-8 combines with J gene TRBJ2-7; 7 bases align to TRBD1. The V gene end was trimmed by 5 bases and the J gene end by 2 bases; junction bases not matched to a gene: 9. The germline V gene encodes CDR1 SGHVS and CDR2 FQNEAQ. The CDR3 runs 15 residues. The CDR3 sequence: CASSTRQGQTYEQYF. The DNA for the CDR3 is TGTGCCAGCAGCACCAGACAGGGCCAAACCTACGAGCAGTACTTC. Together with reference TRBV7-8 and TRBJ2-7, the CDR3 gives the full variable domain: GAGVSQSPRYKVAKRGQDVALRCDPISGHVSLFWYQQALGQGPEFLTYFQNEAQLDKSGLPSDRFFAERPEGSVSTLKIQRTQQEDSAVYLCASSTRQGQTYEQYFGPGTRLTVT.

The rearrangement links TRBV4-2 to TRBJ1-2, with 8 bases matching TRBD1. Per germline, CDR1 LGHNA and CDR2 YNFKEQ. V was clipped by 5 bases and J by 4 bases; unmatched bases: 9. The CDR3 is made up of 15 amino acids. CDR3 residues: CASSSSDRDPYGYTF. Here the CDR3 DNA reads TGTGCCAGCAGCTCCTCGGACAGGGATCCCTATGGCTACACCTTC.

The rearrangement uses TRBV28 and TRBJ2-5; 10 nucleotides agree with TRBD1. The junction had 3 bases not matched to a gene; V was cut back by 1 base and J by 1 base. Germline CDR1 MDHEN, CDR2 SYDVKM. The length of the CDR3 is 16 residues. CDR3 loop: CASSLLDRGFQETQYF. The CDR3 region has the DNA TGTGCCAGCAGTTTATTGGACAGGGGGTTCCAAGAGACCCAGTACTTC.